This T cell receptor (beta chain) was captured in a study of T cell changes during pregnancy in multiple sclerosis. The sample holds a few counts of this clone. CDR3 size: 13 residues. The ends lost 4 bases at V and 14 bases at J; junction bases unmatched: 13. CDR1 is SGHTA, CDR2 FQGNSA, per germline. Measured with immunoSEQ multiplex PCR; TCRdb has only the in-frame clones, and not every one. The sample yields tens of thousands of clones, 75% to 95% seen once. This specimen consisted of CD8+ T cells from peripheral blood mononuclear cells, obtained in the second trimester of pregnancy. This receptor was identified in a female donor with multiple sclerosis, enrolled in a pregnancy study. This chain links TRBV7-2 with TRBJ1-2, with 7 bases lining up with TRBD1. DNA for the CDR3: TGTGCCAGCAGCTCGTCACAAACAGGGGCGAGGACCTTC. It codes for CASSSSQTGARTF.